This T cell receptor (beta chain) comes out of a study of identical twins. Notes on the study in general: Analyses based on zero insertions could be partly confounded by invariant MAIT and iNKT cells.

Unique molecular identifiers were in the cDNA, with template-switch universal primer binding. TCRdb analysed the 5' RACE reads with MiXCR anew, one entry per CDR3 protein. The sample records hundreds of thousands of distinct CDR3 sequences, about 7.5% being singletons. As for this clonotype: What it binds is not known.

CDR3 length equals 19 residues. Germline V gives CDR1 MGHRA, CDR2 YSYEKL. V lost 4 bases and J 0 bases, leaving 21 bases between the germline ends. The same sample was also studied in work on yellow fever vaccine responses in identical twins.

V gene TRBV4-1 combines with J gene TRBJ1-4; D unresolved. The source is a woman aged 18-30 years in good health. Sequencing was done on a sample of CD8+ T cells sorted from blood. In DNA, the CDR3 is TGCGCCAGCAGCCTGCGAATAGGCGTGGATCCTTCAACTAATGAAAAACTGTTTTTT. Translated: CASSLRIGVDPSTNEKLFF.